Following are 31 T cell receptor beta chains from one sample sequenced in a study of cytomegalovirus exposure and HLA in healthy donors. 60 Vbeta and 13 Jbeta primers were used in PCR. Profiled with immunoSEQ multiplex PCR; TCRdb holds only in-frame clones, not every one. There are 40,000 to 55,000 clones in the sample; over 70% occur only once, and approximately 7.6% lies in the top ten. Sequenced sample: PBMCs. Every receptor here comes from a man aged 25 to 40 in good health and CMV-seropositive.

This chain uses TRBV9 with TRBJ2-5; TRBD2 aligns across 7 bases. Gene TRBJ2-7 matches the end of the DNA better, so the J call may be wrong. This CDR3 comprises 15 residues. CDR1 and CDR2 (germline): SGDLS, YYNGEE. CDR3 nucleotide sequence: TGTGCCAGCAGCGTATCGGGGGGAGAGAGCTACGAGCAGTACTTC. Its protein is CASSVSGGESYEQYF.

The rearrangement uses TRBV5-6 and TRBJ2-5, with 10 bases that match TRBD2. Germline assignment: CDR1 SGHDT and CDR2 YYEEEE. This CDR3 has 16 amino acids. V gave up 1 base and J gave up 1 base; unmatched junction bases: 4. This CDR3 reads CASSLRSSGGQETQYF. CDR3 DNA sequence: TGTGCCAGCAGCTTGAGGTCTAGCGGGGGCCAAGAGACCCAGTACTTC.

CDR3 amino acids: CASSPRPGQGQSSLYEQYF. The CDR3 DNA reads TGTGCCAGCTCGCCGAGACCGGGACAGGGTCAATCTAGTTTGTACGAGCAGTACTTC. The chain uses TRBV18 and TRBJ2-7, with TRBD1 matching 9 bases. This CDR3 has 19 residues. Germline CDR1 is KGHSH and CDR2 is LQKENI. The V gene end was trimmed by 6 bases and the J gene end by 4 bases; junction bases not matched to a gene: 22.

The chain links TRBV9 to TRBJ2-5, with D possibly being TRBD1 (7 bases). The CDR3 sequence is 14 residues long. CDR1 and CDR2 (germline): SGDLS, YYNGEE. V lost 6 bases to trimming and J lost 5 bases, with 17 bases between them. The CDR3 is CASKEGAGGETQYF. The CDR3 DNA reads TGTGCCAGCAAAGAGGGGGCAGGAGGGGAGACCCAGTACTTC.

Only a few counts were recorded for this clone. The chain is built from TRBV4-1 and TRBJ2-7; a possible D gene is TRBD1 (6 bases). The CDR3 has 15 amino acids. With 5 bases removed from V and 1 base from J, the gap between germline ends came to 15 bases. Germline CDR1 and CDR2: MGHRA and YSYEKL. The CDR3 region is CASSSVGGISYEQYF. The CDR3, as DNA: TGCGCCAGCAGCAGTGTAGGGGGAATTTCCTACGAGCAGTACTTC.

The genes are TRBV21-1 and TRBJ2-3; the table calls TRBD2, which could not be checked here. TRBV21-1 is classified as a pseudogene. The CDR3 has 13 residues. The CDR3: CASSPSNGDTQYF. CDR3 DNA: TGTGCCAGCAGTCCTAGCAACGGAGATACGCAGTATTTT.

V gene TRBV15 combines with J gene TRBJ2-7, with D maybe TRBD2 (6 bases). The V gene lost 11 bases and the J gene lost 2 bases, with 13 bases spanning the gap. The CDR3 sequence is 12 residues long. CDR1 LNHNV and CDR2 YYDKDF come from the germline V gene (reference sequence). In nucleotides, the CDR3 is TGTGCCTCCGGGACTTCCACCTACGAGCAGTACTTC. As protein: CASGTSTYEQYF.

The genes are TRBV28 and TRBJ2-7, with D unresolved. This CDR3 has 13 residues. Germline V gene sequence: CDR1 MDHEN, CDR2 SYDVKM. Trimming shortened V by 2 bases and J by 0 bases, and 5 bases separated the two germline ends. CDR3 in DNA: TGTGCCAGCAGTTTACCCCTCTCCTACGAGCAGTACTTC. This codes for CASSLPLSYEQYF. Using reference TRBV28 and TRBJ2-7 for the parts outside the CDR3, the full variable domain is DVKVTQSSRYLVKRTGEKVFLECVQDMDHENMFWYRQDPGLGLRLIYFSYDVKMKEKGDIPEGYSVSREKKERFSLILESASTNQTSMYLCASSLPLSYEQYFGPGTRLTVT.

The chain uses TRBV10-3 and TRBJ1-4; D might be TRBD1 (5 bases). The CDR3 covers 15 residues. The V gene lost 4 bases and the J gene lost 5 bases, with 14 bases spanning the gap. Germline values: CDR1 ENHRY, CDR2 SYGVKD. DNA of the CDR3: TGTGCCATCAGTGCGAACTCAGGGAAGAATGAAAAACTGTTTTTT. Protein sequence: CAISANSGKNEKLFF.

V is TRBV18 and J is TRBJ2-2, with 7 bases identical to TRBD1. From germline, CDR1 is KGHSH and CDR2 LQKENI. The trim removed 3 bases at V and 0 bases at J, leaving 1 base unmatched. CDR3 length: 15 residues. Here the CDR3 reads CASSPGQTNTGELFF. DNA of the CDR3: TGTGCCAGCTCACCGGGACAGACGAACACCGGGGAGCTGTTTTTT. The complete variable domain, with remaining parts taken from reference TRBV18 and TRBJ2-2, reads NAGVMQNPRHLVRRRGQEARLRCSPMKGHSHVYWYRQLPEEGLKFMVYLQKENIIDESGMPKERFSAEFPKEGPSILRIQQVVRGDSAAYFCASSPGQTNTGELFFGEGSRLTVL.

V is TRBV6-1 and J is TRBJ1-1; a weak D match, TRBD1 (5 bases). Germline CDR1 is MNHNS and CDR2 is SASEGT. There are 16 residues in the CDR3. V lost 3 bases to trimming and J lost 3 bases, with 17 bases between them. The CDR3 here is CASSEAGEGWDTEAFF. The CDR3 DNA sequence: TGTGCCAGCAGTGAGGCGGGAGAGGGGTGGGACACTGAAGCTTTCTTT.

This chain uses TRBV15 with TRBJ2-7; weak D call: TRBD2 (6 bases). The CDR3 loop spans 14 amino acids. Germline V gives CDR1 LNHNV, CDR2 YYDKDF (reference sequence). The ends were cut back, 5 bases at V and 0 bases at J, with 11 bases in the middle. The CDR3 DNA follows: TGTGCCACCAGCGGAGGAGGGAGCTCCTACGAGCAGTACTTC. Protein product: CATSGGGSSYEQYF. Full variable domain (missing parts from reference TRBV15 and TRBJ2-7): DAMVIQNPRYQVTQFGKPVTLSCSQTLNHNVMYWYQQKSSQAPKLLFHYYDKDFNNEADTPDNFQSRRPNTSFCFLDIRSPGLGDTAMYLCATSGGGSSYEQYFGPGTRLTVT.

This clone appeared once. The rearrangement links TRBV19 to TRBJ2-1; 7 positions match TRBD2. V was pared by 6 bases and J by 9 bases, with 5 bases of the junction left unmatched. Germline-derived CDR1 and CDR2 are LNHDA and SQIVND (reference sequence). CDR3 size: 12 residues. In DNA, the CDR3 is TGTGCCAGTAGACTGGGCGGGGGTGAGCAGTTCTTC. Amino acid sequence: CASRLGGGEQFF.

This chain links TRBV19 with TRBJ1-1, with 12 bases lining up with TRBD1. The CDR3 has 18 amino acids. CDR1 is LNHDA and CDR2 is SQIVND in the germline V gene (reference sequence). V lost 5 bases, J lost 1 base, and 11 bases stayed unmatched. The chain's CDR3 is CASSRAPGQGAGNTEAFF. CDR3 sequence (DNA): TGTGCCAGTAGTCGCGCCCCGGGACAGGGGGCGGGGAACACTGAAGCTTTCTTT. The full variable domain, with the rest looked up from reference TRBV19 and TRBJ1-1, is DGGITQSPKYLFRKEGQNVTLSCEQNLNHDAMYWYRQDPGQGLRLIYYSQIVNDFQKGDIAEGYSVSREKKESFPLTVTSAQKNPTAFYLCASSRAPGQGAGNTEAFFGQGTRLTVV.

The chain couples TRBV7-9 to TRBJ2-5, with 9 bases identical to TRBD2. CDR1 and CDR2 (germline): SEHNR, FQNEAQ (reference sequence). The V gene end was trimmed by 2 bases and the J gene end by 5 bases; junction bases not matched to a gene: 9. This CDR3 has 16 amino acids. CDR3 DNA sequence: TGTGCCAGCAGCTTAATGGCGGGGGGGCCGCGGGAGACCCAGTACTTC. Translated, it gives CASSLMAGGPRETQYF.

The count of this clone is one. The V call is TRBV7-9, the J call TRBJ2-5; D remains unclear. V was clipped by 6 bases and J by 2 bases, with 7 bases between them. Germline CDR1 SEHNR, CDR2 FQNEAQ (reference sequence). The CDR3 consists of 12 residues. The CDR3 is CASSQAQETQYF. The DNA for the CDR3 is TGTGCCAGCAGTCAAGCGCAAGAGACCCAGTACTTC.

This rearrangement joins TRBV5-8 to TRBJ2-2; D is uncertain. Looked up from germline, CDR1 is SGHTS and CDR2 is YDEGEE. V was shortened by 7 bases and J by 3 bases, with 13 bases between the two germline ends. The CDR3 spans 14 residues. The chain's CDR3 is CASPGQAYTGELFF. In DNA form, the CDR3 reads TGTGCCAGCCCCGGCCAGGCTTACACCGGGGAGCTGTTTTTT.

CDR3 residues: CASSPSGGAWNEQFF. DNA for the CDR3: TGTGCCAGCTCACCTTCCGGGGGGGCGTGGAATGAGCAGTTCTTC. V gene TRBV18 combines with J gene TRBJ2-1; 8 bases line up with TRBD2. The V segment lost 3 bases and the J segment 7 bases; nucleotides outside the gene matches: 8. The length of the CDR3 is 15 residues. The V gene's germline CDR1 is KGHSH and CDR2 LQKENI.

The genes are TRBV6-1 and TRBJ1-6; D perhaps matches TRBD1 (6 bases). The CDR3 extends over 14 amino acids. The germline V and J ends were trimmed by 8 bases and 9 bases, with 17 bases remaining between them. Germline assignment: CDR1 MNHNS and CDR2 SASEGT. The CDR3 loop reads CASGPGEESSPLHF. CDR3 in DNA: TGTGCCAGCGGGCCAGGGGAAGAGAGTTCACCCCTCCACTTT.

This clone came up once. The V gene is TRBV6-5, the J gene TRBJ2-1; TRBD1 matches 9 bases. V was pared by 4 bases and J by 0 bases, with 1 base of the junction left unmatched. In germline, CDR1 is MNHEY, CDR2 SVGAGI. This CDR3 is built from 15 residues. CDR3 protein: CASSSDRGSYNEQFF. CDR3 in DNA: TGTGCCAGCAGTTCGGACAGGGGCTCCTACAATGAGCAGTTCTTC.

The chain employs TRBV5-5 and TRBJ1-5, with a possible D match to TRBD1 (5 bases). This CDR3 spans 16 amino acids. Per the germline V gene, CDR1 is SGHKS and CDR2 is YYEKEE (reference sequence). Trimming removed 2 bases at V and 0 bases at J, with 12 bases between. CDR3 protein: CASSLMGPYSNQPQHF. CDR3 sequence (DNA): TGTGCCAGCAGCTTAATGGGGCCCTATAGCAATCAGCCCCAGCATTTT.

This chain connects TRBV5-1 to TRBJ1-4; D gene unclear. Trimming removed 3 bases from V and 3 bases from J, with 9 bases in between. The CDR3 sequence is 14 residues long. Germline lookup yields CDR1 SGHRS and CDR2 YFSETQ. The CDR3 sequence: CASSWRDPNEKLFF. In nucleotides, the CDR3 is TGCGCCAGCAGCTGGAGGGATCCTAATGAAAAACTGTTTTTT.

The chain couples TRBV5-4 to TRBJ2-3, with TRBD2 matching 8 bases. The junction had 11 bases not matched to a gene; V was cut back by 5 bases and J by 3 bases. This CDR3 has 16 residues. Germline V gene lookup returns CDR1 SGHNT and CDR2 YYREEE (reference sequence). The CDR3, as DNA: TGTGCCAGCAGGAGGACTAGCCCCGGGAGTACAGATACGCAGTATTTT. It is translated as CASRRTSPGSTDTQYF.

The rearrangement uses TRBV28 and TRBJ1-5; D remains ambiguous. Germline V CDR1 and CDR2: MDHEN, SYDVKM. The length of the CDR3 is 13 residues. V lost 4 bases, J lost 3 bases, and 7 bases lay in between. CDR3 in amino acids: CASSSFYNQPQHF. The CDR3 bases are TGTGCCAGCAGTTCCTTCTACAATCAGCCCCAGCATTTT. The full variable domain, its missing parts supplied by reference TRBV28 and TRBJ1-5, is DVKVTQSSRYLVKRTGEKVFLECVQDMDHENMFWYRQDPGLGLRLIYFSYDVKMKEKGDIPEGYSVSREKKERFSLILESASTNQTSMYLCASSSFYNQPQHFGDGTRLSIL.

V and J are TRBV7-6 and TRBJ1-6, with 9 bases aligning to TRBD1. This CDR3 comprises 15 residues. From germline, CDR1 is SGHVS and CDR2 FNYEAQ. V dropped 5 bases and J dropped 10; count of bases not matched to a gene: 9. The CDR3 sequence is CASSRQQGAESPLHF. The DNA of the CDR3 is TGTGCCAGCAGCCGACAACAGGGGGCAGAATCACCCCTCCACTTT.

The V and J genes are TRBV19 and TRBJ1-2, with 12 positions matching TRBD1. The length of the CDR3 is 17 residues. Per the germline V gene, CDR1 is LNHDA and CDR2 is SQIVND (reference sequence). Trimming removed 7 bases from V and 4 bases from J; junction bases left unmatched: 13. CDR3 sequence reads: CASTGGTGGLLGYGYTF. The CDR3 region has the DNA TGTGCCAGTACCGGCGGGACAGGGGGCCTCCTGGGCTATGGCTACACCTTC.

The chain has TRBV7-2 and TRBJ2-5, with D perhaps TRBD2 (5 bases). V lost 5 bases and J 1 base, leaving 11 bases between the germline ends. CDR3 size: 14 residues. Germline assignment: CDR1 SGHTA and CDR2 FQGNSA. The CDR3 region is CASSPGLVQETQYF. CDR3 sequence (DNA): TGTGCCAGCAGCCCCGGACTCGTCCAAGAGACCCAGTACTTC.

V gene TRBV11-2 combines with J gene TRBJ2-7; D might be TRBD1 (6 bases). Germline CDR1 is SGHAT and CDR2 is FQNNGV. The CDR3 is 14 residues long. V gave up 1 base and J gave up 4 bases, with 11 bases separating them. The CDR3 DNA reads TGTGCCAGCAGCTTAGGGGGGCCGGGATACGAGCAGTACTTC. It codes for CASSLGGPGYEQYF.

V is TRBV19 and J is TRBJ2-7; D is undetermined. CDR3 size: 14 residues. Germline values: CDR1 LNHDA, CDR2 SQIVND (reference sequence). V gave up 5 bases and J gave up 6 bases, with 17 bases separating them. The CDR3 DNA reads as TGTGCCAGTAGTCCGGAGCTTCTTGTTGCCGAGCAGTACTTC. Its translation is CASSPELLVAEQYF.

The chain has TRBV7-2 and TRBJ2-3; TRBD2 agrees at 9 bases. This CDR3 contains 18 residues. The germline V gene encodes CDR1 SGHTA and CDR2 FQGNSA. Losses at the gene ends were 4 bases for V and 3 bases for J; bases not matched to a gene: 14. CDR3 sequence (DNA): TGTGCCAGCAGCTCCCGGGATGGCGGGGGGGAGGGAACAGATACGCAGTATTTT. Protein product: CASSSRDGGGEGTDTQYF.

The chain carries TRBV30 and TRBJ2-7, with D unresolved. Germline V gene lookup returns CDR1 GTSNPN and CDR2 SVGIG (reference sequence). This CDR3 contains 12 residues. Trimming removed 3 bases from V and 4 bases from J, with 10 bases in between. The DNA of the CDR3 is TGTGCCTGGAGCCTATCCCCTTACGAGCAGTACTTC. It codes for CAWSLSPYEQYF.